This T cell receptor (beta chain) was identified in a study of cytotoxic CD8 clonotypes in ibrutinib-treated CLL. Study-wide points: There were few public clonotypes, and on treatment they contracted or stayed stable. Upon ibrutinib response clonality rose, and upon progression it fell back toward baseline.

A word on this clone: Antigen specificity is unknown.

The table came from immunoSEQ multiplex PCR; TCRdb's copy has only in-frame clones and leaves some out. The data contain some 300,000 clones, around four fifths of them singletons. The V gene's germline CDR1 is SGHNT and CDR2 YYREEE (reference sequence). CDR3 length: 14 residues. Trimming left V 2 bases short and J 2 bases short, with 10 bases between. The clonotype originates from a human donor with chronic lymphocytic leukemia. V gene TRBV5-4 combines with J gene TRBJ1-2, with a weak D call TRBD1 (5 bases). Sequencing was performed on PBMCs, taken before ibrutinib treatment. The CDR3 reads CASSFDQGNYGYTF. The DNA for the CDR3 is TGTGCCAGCAGCTTTGATCAGGGAAACTATGGCTACACCTTC. Full variable domain (rest looked up from reference TRBV5-4 and TRBJ1-2): ETGVTQSPTHLIKTRGQQVTLRCSSQSGHNTVSWYQQALGQGPQFIFQYYREEENGRGNFPPRFSGLQFPNYSSELNVNALELDDSALYLCASSFDQGNYGYTFGSGTRLTVV.